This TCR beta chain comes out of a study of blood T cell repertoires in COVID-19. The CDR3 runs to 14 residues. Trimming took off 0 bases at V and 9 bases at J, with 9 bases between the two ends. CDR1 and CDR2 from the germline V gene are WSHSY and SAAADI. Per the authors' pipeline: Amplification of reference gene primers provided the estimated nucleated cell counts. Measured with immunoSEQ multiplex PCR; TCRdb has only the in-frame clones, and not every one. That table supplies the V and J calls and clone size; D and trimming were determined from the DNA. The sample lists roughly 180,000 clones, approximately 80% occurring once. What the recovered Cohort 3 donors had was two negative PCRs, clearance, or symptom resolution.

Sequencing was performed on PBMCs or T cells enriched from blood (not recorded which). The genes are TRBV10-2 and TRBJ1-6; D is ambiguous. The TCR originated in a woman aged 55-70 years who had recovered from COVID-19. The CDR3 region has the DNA TGCGCCAGCAGTGAGTCGACTCGTGTTTCACCCCTCCACTTT. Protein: CASSESTRVSPLHF.